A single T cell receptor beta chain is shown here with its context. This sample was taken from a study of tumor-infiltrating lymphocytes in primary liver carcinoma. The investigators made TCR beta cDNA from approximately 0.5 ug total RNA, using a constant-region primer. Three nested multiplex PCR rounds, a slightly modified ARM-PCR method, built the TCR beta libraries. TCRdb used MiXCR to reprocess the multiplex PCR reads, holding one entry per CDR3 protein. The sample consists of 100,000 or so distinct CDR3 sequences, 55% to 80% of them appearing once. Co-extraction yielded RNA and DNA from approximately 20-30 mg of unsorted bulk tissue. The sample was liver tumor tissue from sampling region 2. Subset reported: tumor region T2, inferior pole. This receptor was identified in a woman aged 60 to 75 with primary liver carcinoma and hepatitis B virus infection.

The CDR3 sequence: CAWESPLRTWRLTEAFF. As DNA, the CDR3 is TGTGCCTGGGAATCACCACTAAGGACATGGCGACTTACTGAAGCTTTCTTT. The chain is built from TRBV30 and TRBJ1-1; D perhaps matches TRBD1 (5 bases). The CDR3 is 17 residues long. Trimming pared 5 bases from V and 5 bases from J, leaving 27 bases between. Germline lookup yields CDR1 GTSNPN and CDR2 SVGIG (reference sequence).